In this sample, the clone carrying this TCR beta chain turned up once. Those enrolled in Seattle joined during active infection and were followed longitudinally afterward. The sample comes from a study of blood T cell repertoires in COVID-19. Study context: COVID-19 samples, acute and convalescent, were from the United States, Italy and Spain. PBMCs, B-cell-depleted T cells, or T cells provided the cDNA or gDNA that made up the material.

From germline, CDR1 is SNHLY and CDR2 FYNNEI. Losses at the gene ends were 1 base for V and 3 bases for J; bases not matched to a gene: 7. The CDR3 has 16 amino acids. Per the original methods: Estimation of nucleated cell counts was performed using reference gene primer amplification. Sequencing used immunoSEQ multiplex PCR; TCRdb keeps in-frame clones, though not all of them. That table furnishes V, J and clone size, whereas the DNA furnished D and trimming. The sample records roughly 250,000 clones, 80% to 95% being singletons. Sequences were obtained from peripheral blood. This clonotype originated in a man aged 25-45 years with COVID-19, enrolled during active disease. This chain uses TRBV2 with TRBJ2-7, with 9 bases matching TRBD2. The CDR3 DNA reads TGTGCCAGCAGTGAAGGGCGGGGGGGCAATCTCTACGAGCAGTACTTC. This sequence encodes CASSEGRGGNLYEQYF.